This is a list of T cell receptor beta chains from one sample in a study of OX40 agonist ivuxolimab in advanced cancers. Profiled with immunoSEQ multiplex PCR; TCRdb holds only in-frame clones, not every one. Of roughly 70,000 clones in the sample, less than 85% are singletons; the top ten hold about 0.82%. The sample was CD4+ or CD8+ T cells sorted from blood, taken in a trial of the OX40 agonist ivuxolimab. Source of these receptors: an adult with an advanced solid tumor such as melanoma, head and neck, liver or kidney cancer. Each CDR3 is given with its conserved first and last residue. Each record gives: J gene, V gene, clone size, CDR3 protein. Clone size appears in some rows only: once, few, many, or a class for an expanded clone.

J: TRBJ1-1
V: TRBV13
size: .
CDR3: CASSFAGVGTEAFF

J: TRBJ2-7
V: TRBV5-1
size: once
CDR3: CASSLDGTSTYEQYF

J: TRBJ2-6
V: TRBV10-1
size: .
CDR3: CASSPGTGTGANVLTF

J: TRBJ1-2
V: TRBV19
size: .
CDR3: CASSTPEGRNYGYTF

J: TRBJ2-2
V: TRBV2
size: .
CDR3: CASSYTDRVIPGELFF

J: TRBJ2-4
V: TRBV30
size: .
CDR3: CAARRDRDYIQYF

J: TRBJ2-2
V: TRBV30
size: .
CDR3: CAWSRGTGLNTGELFF

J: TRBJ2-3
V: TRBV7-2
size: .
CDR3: CATGEGRITDTQYF

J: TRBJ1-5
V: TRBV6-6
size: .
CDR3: CASSYRTANQPQHF

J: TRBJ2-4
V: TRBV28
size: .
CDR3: CASSLPWGTDIQYF

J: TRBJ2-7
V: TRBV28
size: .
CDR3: CASSPGTGVPYEQYF

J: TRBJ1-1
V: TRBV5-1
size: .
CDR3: CASSLADRVGTEAFF

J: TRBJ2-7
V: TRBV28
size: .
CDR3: CASSPAGTGLSYEQYF

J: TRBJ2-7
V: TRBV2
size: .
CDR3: CASSNYEQYF

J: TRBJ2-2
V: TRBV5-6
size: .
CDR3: CASSRQGDGELFF